This TCR beta chain was sequenced in a study of OX40 agonist ivuxolimab in advanced cancers. About the investigation overall: Ivuxolimab was an agonistic, fully human IgG2 monoclonal antibody directed against OX40 (CD134), a costimulatory receptor. Intravenous ivuxolimab was administered to patients every 2 weeks at six dose levels: 0.01, 0.1, 0.3, 1.5, 3 and 10 mg/kg. Of the approximately 50 dose-escalation patients, hepatocellular carcinoma was present in some 19, melanoma in roughly 15, renal cell carcinoma in 9 and head and neck cancer in 9. The dose-escalation cohort was around 84% male with a mean age of roughly 62 years, ranging from roughly 20 to 80. Patients were allowed to have had prior anti-PD-1, anti-PD-L1 or anti-CTLA-4 therapy, and around 40% of the dose-escalation patients had previously received checkpoint inhibitors. Partial responses occurred in three dose-escalation patients, of whom one had hepatocellular carcinoma and two had cutaneous melanoma. The purpose of peripheral TCRbeta sequencing was to test whether ivuxolimab changed TCR sequence diversity and led to clonal T-cell expansion. The monotherapy dose-escalation portion (N ≈ 52 patients) of the phase I ivuxolimab trial is reported in the paper. Overall results and qualifications from the work: Antigen specificity was not determined for the clonally expanded peripheral T cells. In partial responders in the 0.1-3.0 mg/kg groups, normalized peripheral clonal expansion was found to be among the lowest, especially among CD8+ T cells. Clonal expansion of both CD4+ and CD8+ blood T cells was observed from baseline to week 6 at doses 0.1 to 3.0 mg/kg. Low levels of normalized T-cell clonal expansion were also shown by some nonresponding patients. After ivuxolimab, more expanded clones were found on average in CD8+ T cells than in CD4+ T cells.

Regarding this clone: Its antigen is unknown. Base qualities are not provided; no much larger clone lies one nucleotide away.

For sequencing of the TCRbeta CDR3 region, genomic DNA was extracted from the sorted cells. The immunoSEQ Assay was used to sequence the TCRbeta CDR3 regions. TCRdb mirrors the immuneACCESS table, restricted to in-frame sequences. Some clones are absent from its copies; in checked studies, under half trace to an unresolved V gene, and the reason for the others is unknown. This sample lists 90,000 to 100,000 clones; about 88% were detected once. The ten largest clonotypes hold around 0.8% of the sample. Patients with a history of autoimmune disease or receiving systemic immunosuppression were excluded from the trial. Peripheral blood for TCR sequencing was drawn from every dose cohort at baseline, at cycle 4 day 1 and at cycle 7 day 1. Samples came from an open-label, multicenter, first-in-human phase I dose-escalation trial of ivuxolimab. The trial enrolled adults with locally advanced or metastatic head and neck squamous cell, hepatocellular, melanoma or renal cell carcinoma. Before TCR sequencing, CD4+ T cells and CD8+ T cells were sorted from peripheral blood as separate populations.

Looking up the germline V gene yields CDR1 SGHTA and CDR2 FQGNSA. Including the terminal cysteine and phenylalanine, the CDR3 comprises 11 residues. The kept DNA is CDR3 alone, 33 bases in frame from the first base. V is clipped by 5 bases and J by 7 bases, and the sequence between their germline boundaries is 8 bases long. The sequence joins TRBV7-2 to TRBJ1-2, with the D gene uncertain. The source is an adult with an advanced solid tumor such as melanoma, head and neck, liver or kidney cancer. The sequencing here drew on CD4+ or CD8+ T cells sorted from blood, taken in a trial of the OX40 agonist ivuxolimab. The CDR3: CASSPLVGYTF. The nucleotide sequence reads as follows: TGTGCCAGCAGCCCTTTGGTTGGCTACACCTTC.